This section outlines one TCR beta chain sequence together with its context. What it binds is not known. The record originates from a study of cytomegalovirus exposure and HLA in healthy donors. The wider study: Drawn from HLA-typed donors, tens of millions of unique TCRs were held in an early data release.

Primers for the PCR totalled 60 Vbeta and 13 Jbeta. Assay used: immunoSEQ multiplex PCR; TCRdb lists only in-frame clones, some missing. The table records about 170,000 clones, 75% to 85% of them present only once. Notes on the study in general: Cytomegalovirus association was listed for approximately 150 TCR beta chains. In a later analysis, DRB1 alleles had the most associated TCRs; HLA-C alleles the fewest. A missense DCLRE1C variant was associated with V- and J-gene trimming of TCR beta chains in a later analysis, and an independent cohort replicated the association.

The junction had 9 bases not matched to a gene; V was cut back by 7 bases and J by 5 bases. Germline V gene data show CDR1 as MNHEY and CDR2 as SMNVEV (reference sequence). CDR3 length equals 14 residues. The sequence came from a woman between 50 and 59 years old in good health and CMV-seronegative. Sequenced sample: PBMCs. The genes are TRBV27 and TRBJ1-1; 8 positions match TRBD1. For the CDR3, the DNA is TGTGCCAGCAAGGGGAGACAGGGGAGGACTGAAGCTTTCTTT. Translation gives CASKGRQGRTEAFF.